This T cell receptor beta chain originates from a study of cytomegalovirus exposure and HLA in healthy donors. About the research overall: The roughly 120 million unique TCR beta sequences, from about 190 million T cells, were found by an earlier analysis.

Researchers ran the PCR with 60 Vbeta and 13 Jbeta primers. Measured with immunoSEQ multiplex PCR; TCRdb has only the in-frame clones, and not every one. The sample lists approximately 86,000 clones, about 74% seen once, with 3% in the top ten. This CDR3 has 19 residues. V was cut by 4 bases and J by 2 bases, with 26 bases left in between. Germline V lookup: CDR1 SGDLS, CDR2 YYNGEE. Of note for this clone: Its target is not known.

Points from the study as a whole: Altogether, 150 or so TCR beta chains were recorded as cytomegalovirus-associated. When analyzed later, a missense DCLRE1C variant was found to be linked to TCR beta V- and J-gene trimming.

The sequence was obtained from a man between 40 and 49 years old in good health and CMV-seronegative. The sample comprised PBMCs. V and J are TRBV9 and TRBJ2-3; D possibly corresponds to TRBD2 (7 bases). CDR3 protein: CASSIRGGGSSGITDTQYF. The CDR3, as DNA: TGTGCCAGCAGCATCCGAGGGGGGGGGTCTAGCGGAATCACAGATACGCAGTATTTT.